Below are 13 T cell receptor beta chains sequenced from a single sample in a study of cytomegalovirus exposure and HLA in healthy donors. The PCR used 60 Vbeta and 13 Jbeta primers. Sequencing was performed with immunoSEQ multiplex PCR; in TCRdb, only in-frame clones are kept and a portion is missing. The listing contains under 120,000 clones. The material sequenced was PBMCs. The receptors were sampled from a man between 50 and 59 years old in good health and CMV-seronegative.

The chain combines TRBV9 with TRBJ1-3; D is ambiguous. CDR3 size: 13 residues. V lost 7 bases and J 3 bases, leaving 11 bases between the germline ends. The germline gives CDR1 SGDLS, CDR2 YYNGEE. CDR3 loop: CASGQSGGNTIYF. DNA of the CDR3: TGTGCCAGCGGTCAGAGCGGTGGAAACACCATATATTTT.

The rearrangement joins TRBV4-3 to TRBJ1-2, with TRBD1 matching over 9 bases. CDR3 size: 16 residues. Trimming took 0 bases from V and 0 from J; bases not matched to a gene: 2. In germline, CDR1 is LGHNA, CDR2 YSLEER. CDR3 amino acids: CASSQEWTGANYGYTF. The CDR3, as DNA: TGCGCCAGCAGCCAAGAGTGGACAGGGGCTAACTATGGCTACACCTTC.

For the CDR3, the DNA is TGTGCCTGTACCAGGGACAGTACTGGAAACACCATATATTTT. Its protein product is CACTRDSTGNTIYF. The chain links TRBV19 to TRBJ1-3; 7 bases align to TRBD1. The CDR3 covers 14 residues. The germline V gene has CDR1 LNHDA and CDR2 SQIVND (reference sequence). With 11 bases clipped from V and 2 bases from J, the junction kept 9 bases outside the gene matches.

The chain couples TRBV4-3 to TRBJ2-2, with D possibly matching TRBD1 (7 bases). The ends were cut back, 0 bases at V and 5 bases at J, with 19 bases in the middle. The V gene's germline CDR1 is LGHNA and CDR2 YSLEER. The CDR3 is 18 amino acids. CDR3 nucleotides: TGCGCCAGCAGCCAAGAGGGCGTTAGCGCAGGGGGGACCGGGGAGCTGTTTTTT. Translating it yields CASSQEGVSAGGTGELFF.

The V gene is TRBV5-4, the J gene TRBJ1-2; D might be TRBD1 (6 bases). V was trimmed by 4 bases and J by 3 bases, leaving 22 bases between them. Germline CDR1 and CDR2: SGHNT and YYREEE (reference sequence). The CDR3 length is 17 residues. CDR3 coding DNA: TGTGCCAGCAGCGAGGGGGTGGGGGCGCGGATAGACTATGGCTACACCTTC. Translation gives CASSEGVGARIDYGYTF. Full variable domain (remainder filled in from reference TRBV5-4 and TRBJ1-2): ETGVTQSPTHLIKTRGQQVTLRCSSQSGHNTVSWYQQALGQGPQFIFQYYREEENGRGNFPPRFSGLQFPNYSSELNVNALELDDSALYLCASSEGVGARIDYGYTFGSGTRLTVV.

The chain carries TRBV13 and TRBJ1-1, with D perhaps TRBD1 (5 bases). V was trimmed by 5 bases and J by 7 bases, leaving 11 bases between them. Germline lookup yields CDR1 PRHDT and CDR2 FYEKMQ (reference sequence). CDR3 size: 12 residues. CDR3 DNA sequence: TGTGCCAGCAGCCTTCGGAGGGGTGAAGCTTTCTTT. Residues: CASSLRRGEAFF.

The V and J genes are TRBV27 and TRBJ1-1; D remains ambiguous. There are 15 residues in the CDR3. CDR1 is MNHEY and CDR2 is SMNVEV in the germline V gene (reference sequence). Between the trimmed V and J ends, which lost 6 bases and 1 base, there was a span of 15 bases. DNA for the CDR3: TGTGCCAGCAGCAACATCCGCGGTGAGAACACTGAAGCTTTCTTT. This codes for CASSNIRGENTEAFF.

This chain links TRBV7-3 with TRBJ2-3, with 9 bases aligning to TRBD2. V was clipped by 5 bases and J by 4 bases; unmatched bases: 4. CDR3 size: 14 residues. Germline-derived CDR1 and CDR2 are SGHTA and FQGTGA. The CDR3 region is CASSPSGNPDTQYF. The CDR3 nucleotides are TGTGCCAGCAGCCCTAGCGGGAACCCAGATACGCAGTATTTT.

This rearrangement joins TRBV18 to TRBJ1-5, with 7 bases fitting TRBD1. The CDR3 has 17 amino acids. The germline V gene has CDR1 KGHSH and CDR2 LQKENI. V was clipped by 2 bases and J by 2 bases; unmatched bases: 9. The CDR3: CASSPAGNRGGNQPQHF. In DNA, the CDR3 is TGTGCCAGCTCACCAGCAGGTAACAGGGGTGGCAATCAGCCCCAGCATTTT. The full variable domain, its missing parts supplied by reference TRBV18 and TRBJ1-5, is NAGVMQNPRHLVRRRGQEARLRCSPMKGHSHVYWYRQLPEEGLKFMVYLQKENIIDESGMPKERFSAEFPKEGPSILRIQQVVRGDSAAYFCASSPAGNRGGNQPQHFGDGTRLSIL.

The chain joins TRBV7-2 to TRBJ2-1; the match to TRBD2 covers 8 bases. The CDR3 consists of 15 residues. V trimming: 4 bases; J trimming: 5 bases; junction bases outside the gene matches: 7. CDR1 SGHTA and CDR2 FQGNSA come from the germline V gene. CDR3 in amino acids: CASSSASGLDNEQFF. In DNA form, the CDR3 reads TGTGCCAGCAGCTCAGCTAGCGGGCTGGACAATGAGCAGTTCTTC.

The rearrangement links TRBV20-1 to TRBJ1-2; 8 bases are shared with TRBD1. V lost 8 bases to trimming and J lost 4 bases; unmatched junction nucleotides: 3. Germline V lookup: CDR1 DFQATT, CDR2 SNEGSKA (reference sequence). This CDR3 contains 11 residues. CDR3 sequence: CSWTGRYGYTF. CDR3 bases: TGCAGTTGGACAGGGCGCTATGGCTACACCTTC.

The rearrangement joins TRBV7-8 to TRBJ2-1; 8 bases match TRBD1. CDR3 length: 16 residues. V shed 4 bases and J 0 bases; nucleotides not matched to a gene: 5. Germline values: CDR1 SGHVS, CDR2 FQNEAQ. The chain's CDR3 is CASSSGQGNSYNEQFF. The CDR3 DNA follows: TGTGCCAGCAGCTCAGGACAGGGAAACTCCTACAATGAGCAGTTCTTC.

The J gene is TRBJ2-1, the V gene TRBV19, with 10 bases aligning to TRBD1. The junction had 7 bases not matched to a gene; V was cut back by 5 bases and J by 6 bases. Germline assignment: CDR1 LNHDA and CDR2 SQIVND (reference sequence). This CDR3 spans 15 amino acids. The CDR3 DNA is TGTGCCAGTAGTCCGACAGGGGGCGTAGGCAATGAGCAGTTCTTC. Residues: CASSPTGGVGNEQFF. The complete variable domain, with remaining parts taken from reference TRBV19 and TRBJ2-1, reads DGGITQSPKYLFRKEGQNVTLSCEQNLNHDAMYWYRQDPGQGLRLIYYSQIVNDFQKGDIAEGYSVSREKKESFPLTVTSAQKNPTAFYLCASSPTGGVGNEQFFGPGTRLTVL.